The 7 T cell receptor beta chains presented below share a single source sample, sequenced in a study of blood T cell repertoires in COVID-19 (dated by TCRdb to 2018 to 2020). The library was made by the immunoSEQ multiplex PCR assay. TCRdb retrieved this table from immuneACCESS and kept in-frame rearrangements only. Not all clones are present; in checked studies, unresolved V genes account for under half, and no reason is known for the remainder. This sample gives about 220,000 clones in total; roughly four fifths of them show up just once. The ten largest clones take up roughly 4.8% of the sample. Sequenced material: PBMCs or T cells enriched from blood (not recorded which). The receptors derive from a woman aged 50 to 60 who had been exposed to COVID-19.

This clone was seen a single time. The chain joins TRBV20-1 to TRBJ2-7; 8 bases are a match to TRBD1. Unmatched junction bases numbered 6, after V lost 6 bases and J lost 2 bases. CDR3 length: 13 residues. Germline lookup yields CDR1 DFQATT and CDR2 SNEGSKA (reference sequence). CDR3 coding DNA: TGCAGTGCCAGTTCGGACAGGGCCTACGAGCAGTACTTC. Translating gives CSASSDRAYEQYF.

The chain recombines TRBV6-2 or TRBV6-3 with TRBJ2-7, with TRBD2 identical over 13 bases. V lost 5 bases, J lost 11 bases, and 12 bases stayed unmatched. The CDR3 loop spans 15 amino acids. CDR1 and CDR2 (germline): MNHEY, SVGEGT. This chain's CDR3 is CASSEGLAGPERKYF. In nucleotides, the CDR3 is TGTGCCAGCAGTGAGGGACTAGCGGGACCTGAAAGAAAGTACTTC.

This clone was counted once. This chain connects TRBV15 to TRBJ2-3, with TRBD2 matching 7 bases. V lost 5 bases to trimming and J lost 6 bases; unmatched junction nucleotides: 14. This CDR3 region has 16 residues. Germline V gives CDR1 LNHNV, CDR2 YYDKDF (reference sequence). CDR3 protein: CATSDLGGTHTDTQYF. CDR3 DNA: TGTGCCACCAGCGACCTGGGGGGGACGCACACGGATACGCAGTATTTT.

CDR3 DNA sequence: TGTGCCACCAGCGTCGAACCCCCGGGAGGGCTAGCCAATGAGCAGTTCTTC. As protein: CATSVEPPGGLANEQFF. The gene calls are TRBV15 and TRBJ2-1; 8 nucleotides agree with TRBD2. This CDR3 spans 17 amino acids. Per the germline V gene, CDR1 is LNHNV and CDR2 is YYDKDF (reference sequence). V was pared by 5 bases and J by 6 bases, with 15 bases of the junction left unmatched. Full variable domain (rest looked up from reference TRBV15 and TRBJ2-1): DAMVIQNPRYQVTQFGKPVTLSCSQTLNHNVMYWYQQKSSQAPKLLFHYYDKDFNNEADTPDNFQSRRPNTSFCFLDIRSPGLGDTAMYLCATSVEPPGGLANEQFFGPGTRLTVL.

DNA for the CDR3: TGTGCTAGTGCCTTGACGGGAGGGGGGTATAATTCACCCCTCCACTTT. Protein product: CASALTGGGYNSPLHF. The V call is TRBV12-5, the J call TRBJ1-6, with D maybe TRBD1 (6 bases). This CDR3 region has 16 residues. Trimming removed 7 bases from V and 4 bases from J, with 17 bases in between. The V gene's germline CDR1 is LGHNT and CDR2 FRNRAP.

This clone was observed many times. The chain recombines TRBV7-6 with TRBJ2-5; 7 nucleotides agree with TRBD1. This CDR3 is 16 amino acids long. The ends lost 1 base at V and 3 bases at J; junction bases unmatched: 8. Germline V gene lookup returns CDR1 SGHVS and CDR2 FNYEAQ. CDR3 bases: TGTGCCAGCAGCTTAGGAAACAGGGGTACAGAAGAGACCCAGTACTTC. It translates to CASSLGNRGTEETQYF.

The gene calls are TRBV11-3 and TRBJ2-1, with 8 bases aligning to TRBD2. Germline-derived CDR1 and CDR2 are SGHNT and YENEEA. The CDR3 length is 14 residues. V lost 5 bases, J lost 4 bases, and 4 bases stayed unmatched. CDR3 coding DNA: TGTGCCAGCAGCCCCGGGAGGGAATACAATGAGCAGTTCTTC. Protein sequence: CASSPGREYNEQFF.